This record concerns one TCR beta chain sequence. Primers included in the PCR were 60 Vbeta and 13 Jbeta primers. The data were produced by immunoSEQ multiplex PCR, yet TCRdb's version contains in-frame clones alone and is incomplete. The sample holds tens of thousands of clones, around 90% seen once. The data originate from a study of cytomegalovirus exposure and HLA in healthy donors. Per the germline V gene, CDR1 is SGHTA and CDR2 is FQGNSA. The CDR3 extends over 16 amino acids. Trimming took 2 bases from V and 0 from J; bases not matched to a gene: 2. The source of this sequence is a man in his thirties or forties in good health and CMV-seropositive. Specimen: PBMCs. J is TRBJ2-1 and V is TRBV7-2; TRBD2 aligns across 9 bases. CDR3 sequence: CASSLRLAASYNEQFF. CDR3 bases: TGTGCCAGCAGCTTAAGACTAGCGGCCTCCTACAATGAGCAGTTCTTC.